This entry lists 13 T cell receptor beta chains sequenced from one sample in a study of T cell repertoires in cytomegalovirus infection. These receptors' targets are unknown. One entry per CDR3 protein, called by TCRdb with MiXCR from the reads. The repertoire holds some 500,000 distinct CDR3 sequences, with just under 40% as singletons. This specimen consisted of cultured PBMCs, obtained from culture after CMV antigen stimulation. The source of these receptors is a human donor in good health (CMV status not recorded). Some clones in this sample may be carry-over from other donors' samples.

This clonotype was observed a few times. The genes are TRBV20-1 and TRBJ2-7; 9 bases match TRBD1. The ends lost 4 bases at V and 0 bases at J; junction bases unmatched: 13. In germline, CDR1 is DFQATT, CDR2 SNEGSKA (reference sequence). CDR3 size: 17 residues. CDR3 in amino acids: CSANDPSGTGSSYEQYF. As DNA, the CDR3 is TGCAGTGCTAATGACCCCTCCGGGACAGGGAGCTCCTACGAGCAGTACTTC.

The CDR3, as DNA: TGTGCCAGCAGTTTCGGGCTTAGCCGTTCTTTGGATACGCAGTATTTT. Protein: CASSFGLSRSLDTQYF. The rearrangement uses TRBV12-3 or TRBV12-4 and TRBJ2-3; no clear D. The CDR3 sequence is 16 residues long. Trimming removed 3 bases from V and 6 bases from J, with 19 bases in between.

The V and J genes are TRBV28 and TRBJ1-1, with D unclear. The V end lost 2 bases, the J end lost 4 bases, and 8 bases lay between the germline ends. The V gene's germline CDR1 is MDHEN and CDR2 SYDVKM. CDR3 length equals 13 residues. The CDR3 region is CASSLGRLTEAFF. The CDR3 DNA is TGTGCCAGCAGTTTAGGTAGGCTCACTGAAGCTTTCTTT.

In this sample, this clonotype turned up many times. The gene calls are TRBV7-2 and TRBJ2-7, with D unclear. The CDR3 spans 15 residues. Looked up from germline, CDR1 is SGHTA and CDR2 is FQGNSA. Trimming stripped 1 base from V and 7 bases from J, with 17 bases between. For the CDR3, the DNA is TGTGCCAGCAGCTTAGTTGTCTACCCTCCTGGGGAGCAGTACTTC. Protein sequence: CASSLVVYPPGEQYF. Drawing the rest from reference TRBV7-2 and TRBJ2-7, the complete variable domain is GAGVSQSPSNKVTEKGKDVELRCDPISGHTALYWYRQSLGQGLEFLIYFQGNSAPDKSGLPSDRFSAERTGGSVSTLTIQRTQQEDSAVYLCASSLVVYPPGEQYFGPGTRLTVT.

This clonotype has at least ten counts. The gene calls are TRBV7-2 and TRBJ2-7, with D perhaps TRBD1 (6 bases). Trimming removed 0 bases from V and 7 bases from J, with 16 bases in between. The CDR3 consists of 15 residues. The germline gives CDR1 SGHTA, CDR2 FQGNSA. CDR3 bases: TGTGCCAGCAGCTTAGCGGGACAAGGTTTTGGAGAGCAGTACTTC. Translation gives CASSLAGQGFGEQYF.

The V and J genes are TRBV12-3 or TRBV12-4 and TRBJ2-1, with 12 bases lining up with TRBD2. The ends lost 4 bases at V and 12 bases at J; junction bases unmatched: 7. The CDR3 spans 14 residues. CDR3: CASSSSGGAGVQFF. The CDR3 region has the DNA TGTGCCAGCAGTTCTAGCGGGGGGGCTGGTGTGCAGTTCTTC.

This sequence joins TRBV2 and TRBJ2-2, with 9 bases identical to TRBD2. With V trimmed by 7 bases and J by 0 bases, 3 bases remained unmatched. The germline gives CDR1 SNHLY, CDR2 FYNNEI. The CDR3 is 15 residues long. CDR3 DNA: TGTGCCAGCACCTGGACTAGCGCGAACACCGGGGAGCTGTTTTTT. It codes for CASTWTSANTGELFF.

The chain joins TRBV4-1 to TRBJ2-7; D gene ambiguous. The V end lost 1 base, the J end lost 3 bases, and 7 bases lay between the germline ends. Germline CDR1 and CDR2: MGHRA and YSYEKL. This CDR3 is built from 13 residues. As DNA, the CDR3 is TGCGCCAGCAGCCAAGTGGACGGCTACGAGCAGTACTTC. Protein sequence: CASSQVDGYEQYF.

The chain couples TRBV5-6 to TRBJ2-3; D gene uncertain. The germline gives CDR1 SGHDT, CDR2 YYEEEE. Trimming left V 0 bases short and J 5 bases short, with 7 bases between. The CDR3 loop spans 13 amino acids. The CDR3: CASSLGFGDTQYF. Here the CDR3 DNA reads TGTGCCAGCAGCTTGGGATTCGGAGATACGCAGTATTTT.

This clonotype was counted once. V gene TRBV15 combines with J gene TRBJ2-4; D is perhaps TRBD1 or TRBD2 (5 bases each). This CDR3 is built from 17 residues. V was shortened by 1 base and J by 0 bases, with 13 bases between the two germline ends. Germline V gene data show CDR1 as LNHNV and CDR2 as YYDKDF (reference sequence). The CDR3 DNA reads as TGTGCCACCAGCAGAGCGCTGGATGGGGGAGCCAAAAACATTCAGTACTTC. Its protein product is CATSRALDGGAKNIQYF.

This clonotype was seen a handful of times. This sequence joins TRBV4-3 and TRBJ1-4, with D possibly matching TRBD1 (5 bases). This CDR3 is built from 15 residues. Germline CDR1 LGHNA, CDR2 YSLEER. V lost 0 bases, J lost 10 bases, and 15 bases lay in between. The CDR3 reads CASSQDLGQTLKLFF. In DNA, the CDR3 is TGCGCCAGCAGCCAAGATTTGGGGCAGACCCTAAAACTGTTTTTT.

The V call is TRBV3-1, the J call TRBJ2-5, with TRBD2 matching over 10 bases. Per germline, CDR1 LGHDT and CDR2 YNNKEL (reference sequence). J gave up 1 base and V 1 base, and 3 bases lay outside the gene matches. The CDR3 contains 16 residues. CDR3 amino acids: CASSQAGLAVQETQYF. The CDR3, as DNA: TGTGCCAGCAGCCAAGCAGGACTAGCGGTCCAAGAGACCCAGTACTTC.

This clonotype was seen a few times. The V gene is TRBV7-6, the J gene TRBJ2-1; the D is unclear. V was shortened by 5 bases and J by 8 bases, with 7 bases between the two germline ends. Germline V CDR1 and CDR2: SGHVS, FNYEAQ. The CDR3 totals 11 residues. The CDR3 DNA reads as TGTGCCAGCAGCCTCCTATATGAGCAGTTCTTC. It yields the protein CASSLLYEQFF.